The source of this T cell receptor (beta chain) is a study of blood T cell repertoires in COVID-19. Study at large: Some COVID-19 samples were acute and others convalescent; all came from the United States, Italy and Spain. Sources were T cells, B-cell-depleted T cells, or PBMCs; the material itself was cDNA or gDNA.

The CDR3 runs 14 residues. J lost 0 bases, V lost 6 bases, and 1 base had no gene match. Germline V gives CDR1 WSHSY, CDR2 SAAADI. Repertoires were generated with immunoSEQ multiplex PCR, while TCRdb's copy carries only in-frame clones and drops some. Found here are fewer than 250,000 clones, roughly four fifths of them singletons; the top ten hold roughly 12%. The TCR sequence derives from a woman aged 40-49 years with acute or convalescent COVID-19. The specimen was peripheral blood. The genes are TRBV10-2 and TRBJ2-2; 7 bases agree with TRBD1. The CDR3 is CASSGTANTGELFF. The CDR3 nucleotides are TGCGCCAGCAGCGGGACAGCGAACACCGGGGAGCTGTTTTTT.